These 13 T cell receptor beta chains were all obtained from the same sample, sequenced in a study of identical twins. MiXCR, run by TCRdb on the 5' RACE reads, gives a single entry per CDR3 protein. Found here are roughly 570,000 distinct CDR3 sequences, nearly 10% of them singletons; the top ten hold under 3.5%. The same sample was also studied in work on yellow fever vaccine responses in identical twins.

Sample: PBMCs. The origin of the receptors is a woman in her late teens or twenties in good health.

This clonotype was recorded at least ten times. The CDR3 nucleotides read TGCGCCAGCAGCCCCATGGGGCTAGGCACCGGGGAGCTGTTTTTT. Protein: CASSPMGLGTGELFF. The chain has TRBV5-1 and TRBJ2-2, with a weak D call TRBD1 (5 bases). The CDR3 is 15 amino acids. Germline CDR1 SGHRS, CDR2 YFSETQ. The V gene lost 4 bases and the J gene lost 4 bases, with 14 bases spanning the gap.

The chain combines TRBV7-2 with TRBJ2-5, with D unclear. CDR3 size: 13 residues. The V end was cut by 5 bases, the J end by 9 bases, with 16 bases between. Germline V lookup: CDR1 SGHTA, CDR2 FQGNSA. This CDR3 reads CASSPRFDGAQYF. CDR3 sequence (DNA): TGTGCCAGCAGCCCCCGTTTCGATGGTGCCCAGTACTTC.

This clonotype was detected ten times or more. The rearrangement uses TRBV5-1 and TRBJ2-7, with 9 bases matching TRBD1. V shed 5 bases and J 3 bases; nucleotides not matched to a gene: 3. In germline, CDR1 is SGHRS, CDR2 YFSETQ. The CDR3 extends over 13 amino acids. CDR3 region: CASRPTGGYEQYF. The CDR3 DNA reads as TGCGCCAGCAGGCCGACAGGGGGCTACGAGCAGTACTTC.

The rearrangement joins TRBV29-1 to TRBJ2-5; unclear D gene. The CDR3 runs 13 residues. With 6 bases removed from V and 5 bases from J, the gap between germline ends came to 16 bases. Per germline, CDR1 SQVTM and CDR2 ANQGSEA. The CDR3 loop is CSVKLPVEETQYF. The CDR3 DNA reads TGCAGCGTAAAGCTACCAGTGGAGGAGACCCAGTACTTC.

The chain combines TRBV7-8 with TRBJ1-1; D not resolved. Germline-derived CDR1 and CDR2 are SGHVS and FQNEAQ. Trimming removed 5 bases at V and 0 bases at J, with 19 bases between. The CDR3 is 17 residues long. DNA for the CDR3: TGTGCCAGCAGCCCAGCGTCGGGTGGGCAGATGAACACTGAAGCTTTCTTT. Protein: CASSPASGGQMNTEAFF.

This clonotype was picked up a small number of times. The chain combines TRBV20-1 with TRBJ2-7; D may be TRBD2 (5 bases). Trimming left V 0 bases short and J 3 bases short, with 21 bases between. The CDR3 is 17 residues long. Looked up from germline, CDR1 is DFQATT and CDR2 is SNEGSKA (reference sequence). CDR3 nucleotide sequence: TGCAGTGCTAGAGATATTTTATCGGGGAGCAGGTTCTACGAGCAGTACTTC. Its translation is CSARDILSGSRFYEQYF.

In this sample, this clonotype turned up many times. The rearrangement joins TRBV6-2 or TRBV6-3 to TRBJ2-7; D tentatively fits TRBD1 or TRBD2 (5 bases each). CDR1 is MNHEY and CDR2 is SVGEGT in the germline V gene. This CDR3 is 15 amino acids long. Trimming removed 6 bases at V and 3 bases at J, with 18 bases between. CDR3 protein: CASSRDGEGVYEQYF. DNA for the CDR3: TGTGCCAGCAGCAGGGACGGAGAAGGGGTCTACGAGCAGTACTTC.

This clonotype was observed a handful of times. This sequence joins TRBV4-2 and TRBJ1-3; D remains unclear. Trimming removed 5 bases at V and 0 bases at J, with 17 bases between. This CDR3 spans 17 amino acids. Looked up from germline, CDR1 is LGHNA and CDR2 is YNFKEQ. The CDR3 is CASSTDWVGSSGNTIYF. Written as DNA, the CDR3 is TGTGCCAGCAGCACCGACTGGGTCGGGAGCTCTGGAAACACCATATATTTT.

This chain connects TRBV5-6 to TRBJ2-1; D possibly corresponds to TRBD2 (6 bases). This CDR3 region has 15 residues. The ends were cut back, 2 bases at V and 2 bases at J, with 11 bases in the middle. The germline CDR1 and CDR2 sequences are SGHDT and YYEEEE. CDR3 sequence (DNA): TGTGCCAGCAGCTTATTAGCGGATGCCTACAATGAGCAGTTCTTC. This translates into CASSLLADAYNEQFF.

Written as DNA, the CDR3 is TGCGCCAGCAGCCAAGACCTACCGGGACAGGAGAACAATGAGCAGTTCTTC. It is translated as CASSQDLPGQENNEQFF. The genes are TRBV4-3 and TRBJ2-1; TRBD1 matches 8 bases. Germline V gene data show CDR1 as LGHNA and CDR2 as YSLEER. With V trimmed by 0 bases and J by 5 bases, 9 bases remained unmatched. The CDR3 consists of 17 residues.

The chain carries TRBV5-1 and TRBJ2-1; possible D gene TRBD1, 6 bases. The ends were cut back, 6 bases at V and 0 bases at J, with 10 bases in the middle. Germline V lookup: CDR1 SGHRS, CDR2 YFSETQ. CDR3 length: 14 residues. The CDR3 region has the DNA TGCGCCAGCATACAGGGTCCCTCCTACAATGAGCAGTTCTTC. Amino acid sequence: CASIQGPSYNEQFF. The full variable domain, in which reference TRBV5-1 and TRBJ2-1 provide the parts outside the CDR3, is KAGVTQTPRYLIKTRGQQVTLSCSPISGHRSVSWYQQTPGQGLQFLFEYFSETQRNKGNFPGRFSGRQFSNSRSEMNVSTLELGDSALYLCASIQGPSYNEQFFGPGTRLTVL.

V and J are TRBV27 and TRBJ2-4; TRBD2 matches 8 bases. Germline CDR1 is MNHEY and CDR2 is SMNVEV (reference sequence). The CDR3 loop spans 14 amino acids. V was clipped by 7 bases and J by 8 bases; unmatched bases: 10. The CDR3 DNA sequence: TGTGCCAGCAATAACGGGGGGGCAGGAGACATTCAGTACTTC. This encodes CASNNGGAGDIQYF.

A remark on this clonotype: This may be a read error: a much more frequent sequence differs by one nucleotide. The J gene is TRBJ2-7, the V gene TRBV7-9; no definite D call. Per germline, CDR1 SEHNR and CDR2 FQNEAQ (reference sequence). V lost 5 bases and J lost 3, with 8 bases in between. The CDR3 spans 12 residues. This chain's CDR3 is CASSPAHYEQYF. CDR3 nucleotides: TGTGCCAGCAGCCCGGCCCACTACGAGCAGTACTTC.